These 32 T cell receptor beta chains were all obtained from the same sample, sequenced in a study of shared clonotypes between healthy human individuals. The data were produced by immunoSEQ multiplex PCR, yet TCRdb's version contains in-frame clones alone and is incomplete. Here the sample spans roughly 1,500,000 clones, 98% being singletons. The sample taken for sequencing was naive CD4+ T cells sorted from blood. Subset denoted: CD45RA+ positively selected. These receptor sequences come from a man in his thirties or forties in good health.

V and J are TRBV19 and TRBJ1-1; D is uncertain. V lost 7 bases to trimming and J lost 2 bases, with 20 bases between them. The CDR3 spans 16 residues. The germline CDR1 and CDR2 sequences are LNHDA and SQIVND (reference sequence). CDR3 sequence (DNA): TGTGCCAGTATCGATTGGAGAGGTGGACGAAACACTGAAGCTTTCTTT. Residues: CASIDWRGGRNTEAFF. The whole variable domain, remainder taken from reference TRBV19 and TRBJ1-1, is DGGITQSPKYLFRKEGQNVTLSCEQNLNHDAMYWYRQDPGQGLRLIYYSQIVNDFQKGDIAEGYSVSREKKESFPLTVTSAQKNPTAFYLCASIDWRGGRNTEAFFGQGTRLTVV.

In DNA, the CDR3 is TGCGCCAGCAGCCAAGAAACTCCCTACACCGGGGAGCTGTTTTTT. This codes for CASSQETPYTGELFF. The chain joins TRBV4-3 to TRBJ2-2; no clear D. The V gene's germline CDR1 is LGHNA and CDR2 YSLEER. The CDR3 spans 15 residues. The V and J ends lost 0 bases and 3 bases respectively, with 8 bases between them.

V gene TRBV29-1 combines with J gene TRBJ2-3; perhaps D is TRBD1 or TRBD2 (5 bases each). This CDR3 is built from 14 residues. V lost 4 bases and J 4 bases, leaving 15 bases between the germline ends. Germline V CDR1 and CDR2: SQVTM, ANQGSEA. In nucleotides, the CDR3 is TGCAGCGTTGCTGGGACCCCCGGGGCAGATACGCAGTATTTT. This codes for CSVAGTPGADTQYF.

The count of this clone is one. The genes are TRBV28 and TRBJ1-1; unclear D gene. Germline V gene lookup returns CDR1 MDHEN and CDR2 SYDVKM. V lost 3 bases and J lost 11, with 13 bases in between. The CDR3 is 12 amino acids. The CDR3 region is CASSLRRERAFF. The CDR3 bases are TGTGCCAGCAGTTTGAGACGGGAAAGGGCTTTCTTT.

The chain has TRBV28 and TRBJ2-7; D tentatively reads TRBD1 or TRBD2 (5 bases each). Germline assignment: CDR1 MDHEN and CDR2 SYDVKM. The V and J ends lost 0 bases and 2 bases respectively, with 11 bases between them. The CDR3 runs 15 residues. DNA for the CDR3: TGTGCCAGCAGTTTATGGTGGGACGGTGCCTACGAGCAGTACTTC. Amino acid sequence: CASSLWWDGAYEQYF.

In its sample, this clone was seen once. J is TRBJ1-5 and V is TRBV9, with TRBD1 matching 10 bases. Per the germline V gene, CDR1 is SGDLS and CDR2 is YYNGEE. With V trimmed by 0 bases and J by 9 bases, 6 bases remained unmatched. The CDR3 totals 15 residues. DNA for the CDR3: TGTGCCAGCAGCGTAGAAGGGACAGGGGCTGGGCCCCAGCATTTT. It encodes CASSVEGTGAGPQHF.

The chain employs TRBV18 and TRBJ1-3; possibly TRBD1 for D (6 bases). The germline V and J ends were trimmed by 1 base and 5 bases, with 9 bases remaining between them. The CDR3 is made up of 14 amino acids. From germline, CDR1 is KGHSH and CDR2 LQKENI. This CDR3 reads CASSPLGDRNTIYF. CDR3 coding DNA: TGTGCCAGCTCACCACTGGGGGACAGAAACACCATATATTTT.

The CDR3 is CASSVDGISYNEQFF. The CDR3 DNA sequence: TGTGCCAGCAGCGTAGACGGGATCTCCTACAATGAGCAGTTCTTC. The V and J genes are TRBV9 and TRBJ2-1; D perhaps matches TRBD2 (5 bases). V was cut by 0 bases and J by 0 bases, with 7 bases left in between. The germline V gene encodes CDR1 SGDLS and CDR2 YYNGEE. There are 15 residues in the CDR3.

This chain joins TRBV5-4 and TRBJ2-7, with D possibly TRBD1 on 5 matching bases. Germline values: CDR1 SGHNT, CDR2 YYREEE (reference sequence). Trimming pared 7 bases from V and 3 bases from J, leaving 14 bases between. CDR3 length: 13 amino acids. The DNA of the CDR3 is TGTGCCAGCCGCCGCGTAGGACACTACGAGCAGTACTTC. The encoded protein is CASRRVGHYEQYF.

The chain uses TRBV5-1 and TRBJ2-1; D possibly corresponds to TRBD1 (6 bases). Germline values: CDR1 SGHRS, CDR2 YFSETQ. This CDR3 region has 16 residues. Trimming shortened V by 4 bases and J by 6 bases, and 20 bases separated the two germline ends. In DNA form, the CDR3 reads TGCGCCAGCAGCGCGGCCTCATCGGGACACAGCAATGAGCAGTTCTTC. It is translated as CASSAASSGHSNEQFF.

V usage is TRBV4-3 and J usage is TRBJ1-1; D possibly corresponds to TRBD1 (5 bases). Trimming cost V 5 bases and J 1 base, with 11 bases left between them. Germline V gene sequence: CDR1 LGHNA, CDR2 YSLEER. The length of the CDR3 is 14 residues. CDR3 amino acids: CASSSQGQNTEAFF. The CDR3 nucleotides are TGCGCCAGCAGCTCTCAGGGCCAGAACACTGAAGCTTTCTTT.

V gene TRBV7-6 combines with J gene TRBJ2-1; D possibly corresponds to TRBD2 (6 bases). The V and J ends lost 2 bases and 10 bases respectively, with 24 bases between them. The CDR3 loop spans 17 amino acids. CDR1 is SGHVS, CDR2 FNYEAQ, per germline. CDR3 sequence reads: CASSLRRREFVPSEQFF. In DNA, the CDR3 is TGTGCCAGCAGCTTAAGGCGGCGGGAATTCGTTCCTAGCGAGCAGTTCTTC.

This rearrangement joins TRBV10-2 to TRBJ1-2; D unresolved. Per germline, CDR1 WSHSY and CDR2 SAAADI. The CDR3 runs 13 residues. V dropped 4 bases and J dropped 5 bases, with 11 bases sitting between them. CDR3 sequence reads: CASSGSGGYGYTF. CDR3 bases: TGCGCCAGCAGTGGATCCGGCGGGTATGGCTACACCTTC.

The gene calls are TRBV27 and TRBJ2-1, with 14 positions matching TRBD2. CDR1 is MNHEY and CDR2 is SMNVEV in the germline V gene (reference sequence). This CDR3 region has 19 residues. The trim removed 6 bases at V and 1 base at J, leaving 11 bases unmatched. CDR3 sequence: CASSEPGLAGAGSYNEQFF. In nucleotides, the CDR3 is TGTGCCAGCAGCGAACCGGGACTAGCGGGAGCCGGTTCCTACAATGAGCAGTTCTTC.

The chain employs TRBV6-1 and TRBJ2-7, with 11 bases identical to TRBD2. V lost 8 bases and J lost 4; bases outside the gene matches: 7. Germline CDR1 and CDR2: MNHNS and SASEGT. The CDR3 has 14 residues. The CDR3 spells CASDTSGRSYEQYF. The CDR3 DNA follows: TGTGCCAGCGATACTAGCGGGAGAAGTTACGAGCAGTACTTC.

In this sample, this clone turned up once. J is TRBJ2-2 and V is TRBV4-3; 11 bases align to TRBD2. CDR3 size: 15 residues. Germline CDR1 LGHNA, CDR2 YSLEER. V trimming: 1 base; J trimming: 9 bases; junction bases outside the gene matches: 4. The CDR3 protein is CASSQALAGGRELFF. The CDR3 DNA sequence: TGCGCCAGCAGCCAAGCCCTAGCGGGAGGTCGGGAGCTGTTTTTT.

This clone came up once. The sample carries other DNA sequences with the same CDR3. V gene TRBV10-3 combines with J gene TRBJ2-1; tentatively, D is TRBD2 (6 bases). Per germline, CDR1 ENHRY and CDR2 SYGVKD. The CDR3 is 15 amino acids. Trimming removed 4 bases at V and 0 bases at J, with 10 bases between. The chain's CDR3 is CAISGSGSSYNEQFF. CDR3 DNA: TGTGCCATCAGTGGTAGCGGAAGCTCCTACAATGAGCAGTTCTTC.

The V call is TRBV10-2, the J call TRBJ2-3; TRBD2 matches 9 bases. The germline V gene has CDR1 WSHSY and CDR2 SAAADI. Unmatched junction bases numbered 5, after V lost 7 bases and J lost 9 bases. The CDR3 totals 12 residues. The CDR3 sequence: CASTPAGGTQYF. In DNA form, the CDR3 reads TGCGCCAGCACCCCAGCGGGAGGAACGCAGTATTTT.

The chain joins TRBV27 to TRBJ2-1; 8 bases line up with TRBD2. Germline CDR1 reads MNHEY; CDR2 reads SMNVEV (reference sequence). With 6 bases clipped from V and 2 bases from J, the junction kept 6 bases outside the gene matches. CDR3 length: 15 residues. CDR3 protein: CASRVPGLAYNEQFF. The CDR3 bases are TGTGCCAGCAGAGTTCCGGGACTAGCCTACAATGAGCAGTTCTTC.

CDR3 loop: CASSFQGRSHEQYF. The CDR3 DNA sequence: TGTGCCAGCAGCTTTCAGGGCCGGTCCCACGAGCAGTACTTC. The V and J genes are TRBV7-9 and TRBJ2-7; D may be TRBD1 (5 bases). This CDR3 comprises 14 residues. Per the germline V gene, CDR1 is SEHNR and CDR2 is FQNEAQ (reference sequence). The ends were cut back, 3 bases at V and 5 bases at J, with 14 bases in the middle.

CDR3 coding DNA: TGTGCCAGCAGTTCCCGGGACAGGGATGGTGAGCAGTTCTTC. It encodes CASSSRDRDGEQFF. The chain employs TRBV28 and TRBJ2-1; 9 positions agree with TRBD1. Germline values: CDR1 MDHEN, CDR2 SYDVKM. The CDR3 loop spans 14 amino acids. V dropped 4 bases and J dropped 9; count of bases not matched to a gene: 7.

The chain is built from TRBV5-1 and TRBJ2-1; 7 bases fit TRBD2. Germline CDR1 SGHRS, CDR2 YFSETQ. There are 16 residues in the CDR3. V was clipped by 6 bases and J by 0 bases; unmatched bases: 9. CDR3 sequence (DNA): TGCGCCAGCATGGTGGGAGGGACGAGCTCCTACAATGAGCAGTTCTTC. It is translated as CASMVGGTSSYNEQFF.

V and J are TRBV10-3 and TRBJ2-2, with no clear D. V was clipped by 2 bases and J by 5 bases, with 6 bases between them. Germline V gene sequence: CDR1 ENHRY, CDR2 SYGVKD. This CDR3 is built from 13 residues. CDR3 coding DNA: TGTGCCATCAGTGAGGTGGGGACCGGGGAGCTGTTTTTT. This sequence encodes CAISEVGTGELFF.

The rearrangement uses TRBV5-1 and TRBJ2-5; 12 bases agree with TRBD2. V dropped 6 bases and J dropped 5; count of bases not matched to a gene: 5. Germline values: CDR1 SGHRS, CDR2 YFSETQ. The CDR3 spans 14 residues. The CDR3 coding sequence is TGCGCCAGCACCTACGGACTAGCGGGGGAGACCCAGTACTTC. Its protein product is CASTYGLAGETQYF.

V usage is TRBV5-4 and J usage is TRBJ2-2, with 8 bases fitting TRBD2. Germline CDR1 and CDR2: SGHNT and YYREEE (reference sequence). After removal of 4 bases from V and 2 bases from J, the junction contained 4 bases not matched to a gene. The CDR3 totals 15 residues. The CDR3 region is CASSEGLDNTGELFF. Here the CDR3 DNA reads TGTGCCAGCAGCGAGGGACTAGACAACACCGGGGAGCTGTTTTTT. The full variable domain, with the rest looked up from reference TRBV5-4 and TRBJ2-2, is ETGVTQSPTHLIKTRGQQVTLRCSSQSGHNTVSWYQQALGQGPQFIFQYYREEENGRGNFPPRFSGLQFPNYSSELNVNALELDDSALYLCASSEGLDNTGELFFGEGSRLTVL.

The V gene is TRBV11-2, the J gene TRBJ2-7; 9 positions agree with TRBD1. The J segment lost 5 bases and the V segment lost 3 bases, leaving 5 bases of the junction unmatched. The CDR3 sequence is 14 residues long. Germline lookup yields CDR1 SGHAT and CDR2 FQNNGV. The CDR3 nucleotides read TGTGCCAGCAGCTTGGGATGGACAGGGGACGAGCAGTACTTC. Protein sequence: CASSLGWTGDEQYF. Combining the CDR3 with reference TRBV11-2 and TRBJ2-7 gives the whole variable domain EAGVAQSPRYKIIEKRQSVAFWCNPISGHATLYWYQQILGQGPKLLIQFQNNGVVDDSQLPKDRFSAERLKGVDSTLKIQPAKLEDSAVYLCASSLGWTGDEQYFGPGTRLTVT.

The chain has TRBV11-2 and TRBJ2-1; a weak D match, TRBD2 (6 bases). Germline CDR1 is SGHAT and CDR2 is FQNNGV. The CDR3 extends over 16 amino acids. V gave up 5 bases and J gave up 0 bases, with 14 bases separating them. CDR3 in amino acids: CASSPGLPSSYNEQFF. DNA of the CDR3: TGTGCCAGCAGCCCGGGACTCCCGAGCTCCTACAATGAGCAGTTCTTC.

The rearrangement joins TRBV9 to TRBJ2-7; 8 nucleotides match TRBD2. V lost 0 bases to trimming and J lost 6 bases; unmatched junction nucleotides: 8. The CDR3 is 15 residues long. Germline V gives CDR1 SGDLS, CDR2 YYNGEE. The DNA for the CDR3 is TGTGCCAGCAGCGTAGGAGCGGGAGATACGGGCGAGCAGTACTTC. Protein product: CASSVGAGDTGEQYF.

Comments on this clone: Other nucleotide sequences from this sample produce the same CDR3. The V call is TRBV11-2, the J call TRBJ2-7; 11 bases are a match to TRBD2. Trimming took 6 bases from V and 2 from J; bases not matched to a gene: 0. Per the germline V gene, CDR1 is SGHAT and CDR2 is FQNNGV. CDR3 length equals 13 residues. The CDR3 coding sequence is TGTGCCAGCAGGACTAGCGGGGCCTACGAGCAGTACTTC. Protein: CASRTSGAYEQYF.

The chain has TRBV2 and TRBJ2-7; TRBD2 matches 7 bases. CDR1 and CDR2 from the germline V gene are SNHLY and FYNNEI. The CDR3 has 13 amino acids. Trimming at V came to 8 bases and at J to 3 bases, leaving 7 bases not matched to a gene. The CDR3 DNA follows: TGTGCCAGCCTCCTAGCGGAACACTACGAGCAGTACTTC. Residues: CASLLAEHYEQYF.

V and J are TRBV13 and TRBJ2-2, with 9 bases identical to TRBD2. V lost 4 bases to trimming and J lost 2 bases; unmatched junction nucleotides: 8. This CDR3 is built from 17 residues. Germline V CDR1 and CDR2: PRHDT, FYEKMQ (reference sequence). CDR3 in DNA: TGTGCCAGCAGCTCGAATCTAGCGGGATTAAACACCGGGGAGCTGTTTTTT. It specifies CASSSNLAGLNTGELFF. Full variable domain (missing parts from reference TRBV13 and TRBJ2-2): AAGVIQSPRHLIKEKRETATLKCYPIPRHDTVYWYQQGPGQDPQFLISFYEKMQSDKGSIPDRFSAQQFSDYHSELNMSSLELGDSALYFCASSSNLAGLNTGELFFGEGSRLTVL.

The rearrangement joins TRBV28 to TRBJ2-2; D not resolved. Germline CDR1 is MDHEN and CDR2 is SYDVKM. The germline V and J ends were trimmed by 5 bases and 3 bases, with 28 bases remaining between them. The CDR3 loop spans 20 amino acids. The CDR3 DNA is TGTGCCAGCAGTCTCGCCACACCTATTCCCCCCAGCAGGTACACCGGGGAGCTGTTTTTT. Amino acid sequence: CASSLATPIPPSRYTGELFF. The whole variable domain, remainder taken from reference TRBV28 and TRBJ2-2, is DVKVTQSSRYLVKRTGEKVFLECVQDMDHENMFWYRQDPGLGLRLIYFSYDVKMKEKGDIPEGYSVSREKKERFSLILESASTNQTSMYLCASSLATPIPPSRYTGELFFGEGSRLTVL.